This TCR beta chain was documented in a study of metastatic and nonmetastatic thyroid tumors. Via MiXCR, TCRdb re-called the PCR reads. The sample has roughly 58,000 clones, just over 4% seen once; the top ten hold 20% to 25%. The CDR3 consists of 14 residues. Per the germline V gene, CDR1 is MNHNS and CDR2 is SASEGT. J lost 8 bases, V lost 3 bases, and 6 bases had no gene match. Not a single patient had been given any form of treatment at any point before undergoing thyroid surgery. This clone was detected only a few times. This TCR derives from a female donor with papillary thyroid cancer or a benign thyroid nodule (not recorded which). Some clones in this sample may be carry-over from other donors' samples. The gene calls are TRBV6-1 and TRBJ1-2; 10 positions match TRBD1. Sequencing was performed on blood. The CDR3 reads CASSDPGTGAGYTF. The DNA of the CDR3 is TGTGCCAGCAGTGATCCCGGGACAGGGGCGGGCTACACCTTC.